This TCR beta chain is drawn from a study of T cell repertoires in cytomegalovirus infection. Study-level background: It can be stated that public TCR beta signatures indicated CMV infection as well as a matching HLA type. Study-level results: People with CMV and the relevant HLA were identified by cumulative public TCR beta family frequency. The ex vivo response showed dominance by HLA-C-restricted CMV-specific TCR beta clonotypes.

MiXCR was run by TCRdb on the reads, yielding one entry per CDR3 protein. This sample has fewer than 550,000 distinct CDR3 sequences, with about 15% found just once. This clonotype came up many times. The antigen is undetermined. The CDR3 contains 15 residues. CDR1 is ENHRY and CDR2 is SYGVKD in the germline V gene. Trimming took 3 bases from V and 3 from J, leaving 12 bases between them. This TCR came from a human donor in good health (CMV status not recorded). Some clones in this sample may be carry-over from other donors' samples. This chain connects TRBV10-3 to TRBJ1-5; TRBD1 is a possible D gene (5 bases). Sequenced input: CD8+ T cells from PBMCs. The CDR3 loop is CAISDSGGINQPQHF. The DNA of the CDR3 is TGTGCCATCAGTGATTCGGGGGGGATCAATCAGCCCCAGCATTTT.